The 17 T cell receptor beta chains listed next were all sequenced from one sample in a study of cytomegalovirus exposure and HLA in healthy donors. The PCR ran on 60 Vbeta and 13 Jbeta primers. Assay used: immunoSEQ multiplex PCR; TCRdb lists only in-frame clones, some missing. The sample has 90,000 to 130,000 clones; over 60% are singletons. The sequencing input was PBMCs. The receptors derive from a woman aged 25 to 39 in good health and CMV-seronegative.

This chain joins TRBV30 and TRBJ2-7; 8 bases fit TRBD1. The germline V gene encodes CDR1 GTSNPN and CDR2 SVGIG (reference sequence). V shed 1 base and J 4 bases; nucleotides not matched to a gene: 6. The CDR3 spans 14 residues. In nucleotides, the CDR3 is TGTGCCTGGAGTGCGGACAGGGCAAGTTACGAGCAGTACTTC. Amino acids: CAWSADRASYEQYF.

The V gene is TRBV5-1, the J gene TRBJ1-1; the D gene is possibly TRBD1 (5 bases). The V and J ends lost 1 base and 2 bases respectively, with 9 bases between them. The CDR3 sequence is 14 residues long. Germline V CDR1 and CDR2: SGHRS, YFSETQ. CDR3 nucleotide sequence: TGCGCCAGCAGCTTGAGTCAGGGAAACACTGAAGCTTTCTTT. Translated, it gives CASSLSQGNTEAFF. Drawing the rest from reference TRBV5-1 and TRBJ1-1, the complete variable domain is KAGVTQTPRYLIKTRGQQVTLSCSPISGHRSVSWYQQTPGQGLQFLFEYFSETQRNKGNFPGRFSGRQFSNSRSEMNVSTLELGDSALYLCASSLSQGNTEAFFGQGTRLTVV.

CDR3 region: CASSVGTSGISYNEQFF. CDR3 coding DNA: TGTGCCAGCAGCGTCGGGACTAGCGGGATTTCCTACAATGAGCAGTTCTTC. This sequence joins TRBV5-4 and TRBJ2-1; 13 nucleotides line up with TRBD2. Germline CDR1 reads SGHNT; CDR2 reads YYREEE (reference sequence). V was clipped by 4 bases and J by 1 base; unmatched bases: 5. This CDR3 has 17 residues.

The gene calls are TRBV28 and TRBJ1-3; D might be TRBD1 (6 bases). The CDR3 is 15 amino acids. The germline CDR1 and CDR2 sequences are MDHEN and SYDVKM. Trimming removed 4 bases from V and 0 bases from J, with 10 bases in between. The DNA for the CDR3 is TGTGCCAGCAGTTCCACAGGGATCTCTGGAAACACCATATATTTT. The encoded protein is CASSSTGISGNTIYF.

The V call is TRBV28, the J call TRBJ2-5; TRBD1 matches at 7 bases. The DNA end is a closer match to TRBJ2-7, so the J assignment may be wrong. CDR1 MDHEN and CDR2 SYDVKM come from the germline V gene. The CDR3 is made up of 14 amino acids. In nucleotides, the CDR3 is TGTGCCAGCAGCTCTGGACAGGCAGGAAACGAGCAGTACTTC. Residues: CASSSGQAGNEQYF.

The chain joins TRBV5-6 to TRBJ2-6, with D unresolved. CDR1 is SGHDT and CDR2 is YYEEEE in the germline V gene. The V and J ends lost 1 base and 0 bases respectively, with 5 bases between them. The CDR3 is 15 amino acids. The CDR3 DNA follows: TGTGCCAGCAGCTTGCCGGGCTCTGGGGCCAACGTCCTGACTTTC. Its protein product is CASSLPGSGANVLTF.

The chain employs TRBV5-4 and TRBJ1-1, with TRBD1 as a possible D gene (6 bases). V lost 4 bases and J lost 8, with 15 bases in between. Germline values: CDR1 SGHNT, CDR2 YYREEE (reference sequence). This CDR3 has 13 amino acids. Written as DNA, the CDR3 is TGTGCCAGCAGCAAGGACAGTGTGTGGGAAGCTTTCTTT. Protein: CASSKDSVWEAFF. The variable domain in full, with the rest retrieved from reference TRBV5-4 and TRBJ1-1, is ETGVTQSPTHLIKTRGQQVTLRCSSQSGHNTVSWYQQALGQGPQFIFQYYREEENGRGNFPPRFSGLQFPNYSSELNVNALELDDSALYLCASSKDSVWEAFFGQGTRLTVV.

The J gene is TRBJ2-7, the V gene TRBV10-3, with D perhaps matching TRBD2 (6 bases). This CDR3 spans 13 amino acids. From germline, CDR1 is ENHRY and CDR2 SYGVKD. The germline V and J ends were trimmed by 7 bases and 1 base, with 11 bases remaining between them. CDR3 in amino acids: CAINRESSYEQYF. The CDR3 bases are TGTGCCATCAACCGGGAGTCATCCTACGAGCAGTACTTC.

This clone has just one count. The chain carries TRBV5-6 and TRBJ2-7; D may be TRBD1 (5 bases). This CDR3 contains 14 residues. CDR1 is SGHDT and CDR2 is YYEEEE in the germline V gene. V shed 4 bases and J shed 2 bases, with 13 bases lying between them. The CDR3 loop reads CASSAQGRTYEQYF. CDR3 nucleotide sequence: TGTGCCAGCAGCGCCCAGGGAAGAACCTACGAGCAGTACTTC.

This clone was seen just once. The chain is built from TRBV12-1 and TRBJ1-2. TRBV12-1 is designated a pseudogene. The CDR3 runs to 14 residues. CDR3 amino acids: CASRGADIAYGYTF. Here the CDR3 DNA reads TGTGCCAGCAGAGGAGCGGATATCGCCTATGGCTACACCTTC.

This clone came up a few times. The CDR3 nucleotides read TGTGCCAGCAGCTCCCCGACAGGGGGCATCTATGGCTACACCTTC. It codes for CASSSPTGGIYGYTF. This chain joins TRBV28 and TRBJ1-2; 10 bases map to TRBD1. This CDR3 spans 15 amino acids. The germline V gene has CDR1 MDHEN and CDR2 SYDVKM. Trimming cost V 6 bases and J 4 bases; bases outside gene matches: 8.

V is TRBV5-6 and J is TRBJ2-3; 7 bases align to TRBD1. The CDR3 covers 14 residues. The V and J ends lost 4 bases and 2 bases, in that order; junction bases with no gene match: 4. From germline, CDR1 is SGHDT and CDR2 YYEEEE. The CDR3 DNA follows: TGTGCCAGCAGCAGTGGGACAGCCACAGATACGCAGTATTTT. Translating gives CASSSGTATDTQYF.

The chain joins TRBV18 to TRBJ2-1, with 12 bases aligning to TRBD2. Losses at the gene ends were 0 bases for V and 5 bases for J; bases not matched to a gene: 8. Germline V gene data show CDR1 as KGHSH and CDR2 as LQKENI. The CDR3 runs 18 residues. The chain's CDR3 is CASSPPTSGSLLNNEQFF. CDR3 DNA: TGTGCCAGCTCACCACCGACTAGCGGGAGCCTCCTTAACAATGAGCAGTTCTTC.

This clone was found a few times. V gene TRBV9 combines with J gene TRBJ2-1; 10 bases map to TRBD2. CDR1 SGDLS and CDR2 YYNGEE come from the germline V gene. This CDR3 has 16 amino acids. Trimming removed 3 bases from V and 4 bases from J; junction bases left unmatched: 7. CDR3 protein: CASSETSGTRYNEQFF. As DNA, the CDR3 is TGTGCCAGCAGCGAAACTAGCGGGACACGGTACAATGAGCAGTTCTTC.

This clone has just a few counts. The rearrangement links TRBV6-4 to TRBJ2-3; 7 nucleotides align to TRBD1. Per germline, CDR1 MRHNA and CDR2 SNTAGT. CDR3 size: 14 residues. The junction had 1 base not matched to a gene; V was cut back by 0 bases and J by 4 bases. Here the CDR3 reads CASSDSGGADTQYF. The DNA of the CDR3 is TGTGCCAGCAGTGACTCAGGGGGCGCAGATACGCAGTATTTT.

A few counts support this clone. V and J are TRBV5-6 and TRBJ1-4, with 10 nucleotides matching TRBD1. The trim removed 4 bases at V and 10 bases at J, leaving 1 base unmatched. Germline-derived CDR1 and CDR2 are SGHDT and YYEEEE. The CDR3 is made up of 12 amino acids. The CDR3 loop is CASSRDRGKLFF. In nucleotides, the CDR3 is TGTGCCAGCAGCCGGGACAGGGGAAAACTGTTTTTT.

V gene TRBV2 combines with J gene TRBJ2-7; 8 bases are a match to TRBD2. J was trimmed by 3 bases and V by 6 bases; bases with no gene match: 7. Germline V CDR1 and CDR2: SNHLY, FYNNEI. This CDR3 comprises 14 residues. The CDR3, as DNA: TGTGCCAGCAGGAGAGCGGGAGTAAACTACGAGCAGTACTTC. Translating it yields CASRRAGVNYEQYF.